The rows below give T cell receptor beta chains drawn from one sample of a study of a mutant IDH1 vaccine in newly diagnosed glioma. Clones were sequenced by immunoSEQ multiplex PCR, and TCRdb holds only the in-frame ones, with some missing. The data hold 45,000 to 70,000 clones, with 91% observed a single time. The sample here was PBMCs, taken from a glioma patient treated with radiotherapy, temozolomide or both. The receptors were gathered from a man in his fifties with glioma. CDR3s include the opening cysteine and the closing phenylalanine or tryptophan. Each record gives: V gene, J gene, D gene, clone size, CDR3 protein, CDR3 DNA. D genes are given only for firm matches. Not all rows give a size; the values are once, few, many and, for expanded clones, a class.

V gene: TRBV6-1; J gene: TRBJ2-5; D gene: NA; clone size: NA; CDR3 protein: CASSEAPGRETQYF; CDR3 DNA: TGTGCCAGCAGTGAAGCCCCAGGGAGGGAGACCCAGTACTTC
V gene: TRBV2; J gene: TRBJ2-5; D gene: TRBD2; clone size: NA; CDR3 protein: CASRGGETQYF; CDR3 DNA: TGTGCCAGCAGGGGGGGGGAGACCCAGTACTTC
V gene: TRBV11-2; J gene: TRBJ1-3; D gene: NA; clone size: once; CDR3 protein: CASSRRNSGNTIYF; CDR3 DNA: TGTGCCAGCAGTCGACGGAACTCTGGAAACACCATATATTTT
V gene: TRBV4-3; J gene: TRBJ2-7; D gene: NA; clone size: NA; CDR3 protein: CASSPERAHEQYF; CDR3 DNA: TGCGCCAGCAGCCCTGAGAGGGCTCACGAGCAGTACTTC
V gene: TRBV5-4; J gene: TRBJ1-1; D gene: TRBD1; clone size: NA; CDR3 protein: CASSPPDRGASTEAFF; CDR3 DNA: TGTGCCAGCAGCCCACCAGACAGGGGGGCGAGTACTGAAGCTTTCTTT
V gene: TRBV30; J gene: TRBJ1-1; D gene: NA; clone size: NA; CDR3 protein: CAWSNRAIRGTEAFF; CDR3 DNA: TGTGCCTGGTCCAACCGCGCTATCAGAGGCACTGAAGCTTTCTTT
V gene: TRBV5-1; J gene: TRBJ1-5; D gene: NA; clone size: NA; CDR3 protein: CASSLGSLSSNQPQHF; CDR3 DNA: TGCGCCAGCAGCTTGGGTTCGCTTTCTAGCAATCAGCCCCAGCATTTT
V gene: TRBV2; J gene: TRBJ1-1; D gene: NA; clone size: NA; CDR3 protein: CASSEAERTEAFF; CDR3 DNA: TGTGCCAGCAGTGAGGCGGAAAGAACTGAAGCTTTCTTT
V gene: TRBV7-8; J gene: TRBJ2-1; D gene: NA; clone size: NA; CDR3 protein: CASSLESRGREQFF; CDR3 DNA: TGTGCCAGCAGCTTAGAATCGCGGGGGCGTGAGCAGTTCTTC
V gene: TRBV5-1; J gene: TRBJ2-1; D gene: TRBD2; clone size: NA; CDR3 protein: CASSPRRTSGVYNEQFF; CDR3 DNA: TGCGCCAGCAGCCCGAGAAGGACTAGCGGGGTTTACAATGAGCAGTTCTTC
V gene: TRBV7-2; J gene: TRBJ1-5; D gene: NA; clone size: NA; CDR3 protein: CASSHFNQPQHF; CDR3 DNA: TGTGCCAGCAGCCACTTTAATCAGCCCCAGCATTTT
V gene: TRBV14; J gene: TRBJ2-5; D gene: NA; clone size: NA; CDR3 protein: CASSPFSETQYF; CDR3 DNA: TGTGCCAGCAGCCCATTCTCGGAGACCCAGTACTTC
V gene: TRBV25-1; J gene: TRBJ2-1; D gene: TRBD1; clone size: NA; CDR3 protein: CASSGDRGNNEQFF; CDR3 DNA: TGTGCCAGCAGTGGCGACAGGGGTAACAATGAGCAGTTCTTC
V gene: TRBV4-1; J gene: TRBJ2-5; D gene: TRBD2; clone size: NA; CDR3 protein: CASSQRRGLAGGQETQYF; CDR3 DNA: TGCGCCAGCAGCCAACGCCGGGGACTAGCGGGGGGCCAAGAGACCCAGTACTTC
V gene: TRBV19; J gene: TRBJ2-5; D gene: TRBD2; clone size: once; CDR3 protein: CASTPRGRGETQYF; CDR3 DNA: TGTGCCAGTACCCCCCGAGGGAGGGGAGAGACCCAGTACTTC
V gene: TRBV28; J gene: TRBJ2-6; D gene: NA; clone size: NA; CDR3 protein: CASRDTSGANVLTF; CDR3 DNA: TGTGCCAGCAGAGACACCTCTGGGGCCAACGTCCTGACTTTC
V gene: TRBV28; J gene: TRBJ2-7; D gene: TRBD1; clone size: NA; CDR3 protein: CASSSARDRGQYF; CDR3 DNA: TGTGCCAGCAGCTCTGCCCGGGACAGGGGGCAGTACTTC